A single sample gave rise to the 14 T cell receptor beta chains below, sequenced in a study of cytomegalovirus exposure and HLA in healthy donors. Primers included in the PCR were 60 Vbeta and 13 Jbeta primers. Produced via immunoSEQ multiplex PCR; TCRdb's table is partial and in-frame only. This table has 150,000 to 200,000 clones, approximately 84% appearing once. The sample comprised PBMCs. All receptors come from a man aged 45-65 years in good health and CMV-seronegative.

This clone was detected once. The genes are TRBV27 and TRBJ1-1, with 7 nucleotides matching TRBD1. The CDR3 contains 19 residues. V shed 4 bases, J shed 2 bases, and the junction held 19 bases outside the gene matches. Germline V lookup: CDR1 MNHEY, CDR2 SMNVEV (reference sequence). In nucleotides, the CDR3 is TGTGCCAGCAGTTGGGACCGCTTTCGGCCGGGACAGATAAACACTGAAGCTTTCTTT. This codes for CASSWDRFRPGQINTEAFF.

The chain combines TRBV6-1 with TRBJ1-3, with TRBD1 as a possible D gene (6 bases). Germline assignment: CDR1 MNHNS and CDR2 SASEGT. This CDR3 is built from 15 residues. V gave up 7 bases and J gave up 0 bases, with 13 bases separating them. This CDR3 is CASNPRGYSGNTIYF. In DNA form, the CDR3 reads TGTGCCAGCAATCCCAGGGGTTACTCTGGAAACACCATATATTTT.

A few counts support this clone. V is TRBV6-4 and J is TRBJ2-2; 9 bases are a match to TRBD1. CDR1 and CDR2 (germline): MRHNA, SNTAGT. J was trimmed by 3 bases and V by 9 bases; bases with no gene match: 11. CDR3 size: 16 residues. CDR3 coding DNA: TGTGCCAGGTACCACCCGGGACAGGGCCACACCGGGGAGCTGTTTTTT. The encoded protein is CARYHPGQGHTGELFF.

V usage is TRBV27 and J usage is TRBJ1-1; D is ambiguous. Trimming took off 3 bases at V and 1 base at J, with 9 bases between the two ends. Germline V CDR1 and CDR2: MNHEY, SMNVEV (reference sequence). The CDR3 is made up of 14 amino acids. CDR3 DNA: TGTGCCAGCAGTTTGCGGGCAGCGAACACTGAAGCTTTCTTT. This translates into CASSLRAANTEAFF.

For the CDR3, the DNA is TGCGCCAGCAGCCAAGAGACCCACCTAGCGGGGGCAACCTACGAGCAGTACTTC. Protein sequence: CASSQETHLAGATYEQYF. The chain employs TRBV4-3 and TRBJ2-7; 10 positions agree with TRBD2. The CDR3 covers 18 residues. CDR1 is LGHNA, CDR2 YSLEER, per germline. Germline trimming cut 0 bases from V and 2 bases from J; bases unmatched to any gene: 10.

The chain is built from TRBV5-5 and TRBJ2-1; 8 positions match TRBD1. From germline, CDR1 is SGHKS and CDR2 YYEKEE (reference sequence). CDR3 length: 13 residues. Trimming removed 4 bases from V and 10 bases from J; junction bases left unmatched: 7. CDR3 protein: CASSTGTGREQFF. CDR3 sequence (DNA): TGTGCCAGCAGCACCGGGACAGGAAGGGAGCAGTTCTTC.

V and J are TRBV6-1 and TRBJ2-2; D is unresolved. Between the trimmed V and J ends, which lost 11 bases and 2 bases, there was a span of 6 bases. This CDR3 region has 11 residues. Per the germline V gene, CDR1 is MNHNS and CDR2 is SASEGT. CDR3 DNA: TGTGCCTCTCTCAACACCGGGGAGCTGTTTTTT. Encoded protein: CASLNTGELFF.

The rearrangement joins TRBV4-1 to TRBJ2-7; D unclear. Per germline, CDR1 MGHRA and CDR2 YSYEKL. Deletions cut 3 bases from V and 2 bases from J, with 11 bases between. The CDR3 has 14 amino acids. The CDR3: CASSQVQITYEQYF. The CDR3 DNA sequence: TGCGCCAGCAGCCAGGTACAGATCACCTACGAGCAGTACTTC.

This chain joins TRBV6-6 and TRBJ1-2; TRBD1 matches 7 bases. This CDR3 region has 14 residues. Germline CDR1 and CDR2: MNHNY and SVGAGI (reference sequence). After removal of 2 bases from V and 8 bases from J, the junction contained 8 bases not matched to a gene. DNA for the CDR3: TGTGCCAGCAGTTACGGACAGGAGAAAAAAGGCTACACCTTC. It yields the protein CASSYGQEKKGYTF.

V gene TRBV6-1 combines with J gene TRBJ1-1, with TRBD1 as a possible D gene (6 bases). CDR1 is MNHNS and CDR2 is SASEGT in the germline V gene. V lost 5 bases, J lost 4 bases, and 14 bases lay in between. This CDR3 comprises 14 residues. The CDR3 here is CASSRTGSGTEAFF. The CDR3 DNA sequence: TGTGCCAGCAGTCGTACAGGGTCAGGCACTGAAGCTTTCTTT.

Comment on this clone: The same CDR3 also results from other DNA sequences found in this sample. This rearrangement joins TRBV6-1 to TRBJ2-2; 15 bases match TRBD2. The junction had 7 bases not matched to a gene; V was cut back by 3 bases and J by 5 bases. Looked up from germline, CDR1 is MNHNS and CDR2 is SASEGT. There are 18 residues in the CDR3. The CDR3 DNA follows: TGTGCCAGCAGTGAGAGGACTAGCGGGGGGGCTCGGACCGGGGAGCTGTTTTTT. This encodes CASSERTSGGARTGELFF.

This clone turned up a few times. J is TRBJ1-1 and V is TRBV29-1; D not resolved. This CDR3 region has 9 residues. CDR1 is SQVTM, CDR2 ANQGSEA, per germline. Trimming removed 5 bases from V and 7 bases from J, with 5 bases in between. For the CDR3, the DNA is TGCAGCGTTCTGTGTGAAGCTTTCTTT. Its protein product is CSVLCEAFF.

The rearrangement uses TRBV19 and TRBJ1-3; no definite D call. Germline CDR1 reads LNHDA; CDR2 reads SQIVND (reference sequence). Trimming shortened V by 11 bases and J by 0 bases, and 11 bases separated the two germline ends. This CDR3 spans 13 amino acids. The CDR3 nucleotides read TGTGCCGGAGGAGAGAGCTCTGGAAACACCATATATTTT. Amino acid sequence: CAGGESSGNTIYF.

The chain couples TRBV5-1 to TRBJ1-1; 8 bases agree with TRBD1. CDR1 and CDR2 (germline): SGHRS, YFSETQ. With 2 bases clipped from V and 3 bases from J, the junction kept 3 bases outside the gene matches. This CDR3 has 14 residues. The CDR3 loop is CASSFRGRDTEAFF. CDR3 in DNA: TGCGCCAGCAGCTTCAGGGGGCGAGACACTGAAGCTTTCTTT.